This T cell receptor (beta chain) comes out of a study of shared clonotypes between healthy human individuals. Looking at the study overall: Serving as donors were two women and a few men, whose ages spanned 18 to 49.

Study findings and constraints: A handful of donors had about 5% of their naive CD4 clonotypes in common.

The junction had 11 bases not matched to a gene; V was cut back by 1 base and J by 3 bases. The V gene's germline CDR1 is SGHDT and CDR2 YYEEEE. The CDR3 length is 17 residues. Concerning this clone: As yet, its antigen is unknown.

Deep was the level at which the assay was run. Method: immunoSEQ multiplex PCR; TCRdb's copy keeps in-frame clones and lacks some. The sample lists about 2.1 million clones; about 93% were seen once. Cells designated naive CD8 were CD45RO-negative and were positively selected for CCR7, with terminally differentiated effector memory CD45RA+ cells excluded. Recent vaccinations or acute infections were absent in the healthy HIV-negative adult donors. The TCR sequence derives from a man aged 18 to 30 in good health. Some clones in this sample may be carry-over from other donors' samples. The sample was naive CD8+ T cells from PBMCs. V usage is TRBV5-6 and J usage is TRBJ2-7; 9 bases agree with TRBD2. The CDR3 bases are TGTGCCAGCAGCTTGAGTTTAGCGGGAGCTTCGGTCTACGAGCAGTACTTC. This encodes CASSLSLAGASVYEQYF. The full variable domain, in which reference TRBV5-6 and TRBJ2-7 provide the parts outside the CDR3, is DAGVTQSPTHLIKTRGQQVTLRCSPKSGHDTVSWYQQALGQGPQFIFQYYEEEERQRGNFPDRFSGHQFPNYSSELNVNALLLGDSALYLCASSLSLAGASVYEQYFGPGTRLTVT.